The TCR beta chain described here comes from a study of blood T cell repertoires in COVID-19. Study information: Material from acute and convalescent COVID-19 was sourced from the United States, Italy and Spain. PBMCs, B-cell-depleted T cells, or T cells provided the cDNA or gDNA that made up the material.

In the original workflow: Reference gene primers were amplified, and this amplification served to estimate nucleated cell counts. Profiling relied on immunoSEQ multiplex PCR, and the TCRdb table lists in-frame clones only, not all of them. V and J calls and clone size follow that table, whereas D and trimming were derived from the DNA. Seen here are over 30,000 clones, 80% to 90% observed once, and the top ten hold approximately 9.5%. This CDR3 comprises 12 residues. CDR1 is SGHAT, CDR2 FQDESV, per germline (reference sequence). Trimming took off 5 bases at V and 4 bases at J, with 5 bases between the two ends.

The sequence was collected from a human donor in a cohort sampled during active COVID-19. The chain is built from TRBV11-1 and TRBJ2-2; D unclear. The sample consisted of peripheral blood. The CDR3 protein is CASSRITGELFF. The CDR3 DNA reads TGTGCCAGCAGCCGTATCACCGGGGAGCTGTTTTTT.